The following is a TCR beta chain sequence with its context. Its antigen is not known. CDR1 LGHDT and CDR2 YNNKEL come from the germline V gene (reference sequence). The CDR3 consists of 16 residues. These data originate in a study of CXCR3-negative and CXCR3-positive naive CD8 T cells. The authors made the TRB cDNA libraries by 5' RACE using UMI labels. Following a re-call of the 5' RACE reads, TCRdb has one entry per CDR3 protein and lacks DNA. The sample's table shows under 110,000 distinct CDR3 sequences. The study, taken as a whole, reports: TRB CDR3 hydrophobicity was greater in CXCR3-positive naive cells than in CXCR3-negative naive cells.

Source material: naive CXCR3+ CD8+ T cells from blood. Subset in this sample: CD45RO-CCR7+CD27+CD95- naive CD8+ T cells expressing CXCR3 (TNR3+). The sequence came from a human donor in good health. Some clones in this sample may be carry-over from other donors' samples. The genes are TRBV3-1 and TRBJ2-2; no DNA is available, so the TRBD1 call from TCRdb remains unchecked. This chain's CDR3 is CASTSTGTGNTGELFF. The full variable domain, with the rest looked up from reference TRBV3-1 and TRBJ2-2, is DTAVSQTPKYLVTQMGNDKSIKCEQNLGHDTMYWYKQDSKKFLKIMFSYNNKELIINETVPNRFSPKSPDKAHLNLHINSLELGDSAVYFCASTSTGTGNTGELFFGEGSRLTVL.